This passage covers 21 T cell receptor beta chains from one sample sequenced in a study of CD8+ T cells in alopecia areata. Treatment in this sample: oral pan-JAK inhibitor, 5-10 mg twice daily. cDNA reverse transcribed from extracted RNA served as the sequencing template. Using immunoSEQ multiplex PCR, the repertoire was profiled, and TCRdb retains in-frame clones only, with some absent. The sample has 100,000 or so clones; approximately 63% are singletons. The source was CD8+ T cells sorted from blood, collected at roughly week 55, from a patient treated with tofacitinib. These receptors all stem from a human donor with alopecia areata.

This chain joins TRBV11-2 and TRBJ2-7, with D perhaps assigned TRBD1 or TRBD2 (5 bases each). CDR3 length equals 14 residues. V gave up 1 base and J gave up 2 bases, with 9 bases separating them. CDR1 and CDR2 from the germline V gene are SGHAT and FQNNGV. The CDR3 DNA reads as TGTGCCAGCAGCTTAGCCGGGGACGCCTACGAGCAGTACTTC. Residues: CASSLAGDAYEQYF.

About this clone: Relative to the germline gene, one junction end is altered; a read error may explain this. The identical CDR3 is also encoded by other nucleotide sequences in the sample. The V call is TRBV7-9, the J call TRBJ1-2; D uncertain. This CDR3 has 13 residues. CDR1 and CDR2 (germline): SEHNR, FQNEAQ (reference sequence). The CDR3 reads CASSSGPSGGYTF. DNA of the CDR3: TGTGCCAGCAGCTCGGGTCCCTCGGGCGGCTATACCTTC.

The rearrangement joins TRBV5-6 to TRBJ2-3, with D possibly being TRBD1 (5 bases). The CDR3 contains 17 residues. Germline loops: CDR1 SGHDT, CDR2 YYEEEE. With 0 bases removed from V and 4 bases from J, the gap between germline ends came to 18 bases. DNA for the CDR3: TGTGCCAGCAGCTTGGCTGGGTCAGGGAAAACATCAGATACGCAGTATTTT. Residues: CASSLAGSGKTSDTQYF.

The gene calls are TRBV2 and TRBJ1-5, with TRBD1 as a possible D gene (5 bases). In germline, CDR1 is SNHLY, CDR2 FYNNEI. Trimming removed 6 bases from V and 3 bases from J, with 12 bases in between. The CDR3 totals 14 residues. The CDR3 is CASRTGHDNQPQHF. The DNA for the CDR3 is TGTGCCAGCAGAACCGGACACGACAATCAGCCCCAGCATTTT.

The chain joins TRBV4-1 to TRBJ1-4; weak D call: TRBD1 (6 bases). Looked up from germline, CDR1 is MGHRA and CDR2 is YSYEKL. This CDR3 contains 15 residues. V shed 2 bases and J shed 0 bases, with 7 bases lying between them. CDR3 sequence reads: CASSQRTATNEKLFF. CDR3 sequence (DNA): TGCGCCAGCAGCCAAAGGACAGCAACTAATGAAAAACTGTTTTTT.

V and J are TRBV13 and TRBJ2-7; D remains ambiguous. Germline CDR1 and CDR2: PRHDT and FYEKMQ (reference sequence). The V and J ends lost 4 bases and 3 bases respectively, with 7 bases between them. This CDR3 is 12 amino acids long. The DNA of the CDR3 is TGTGCCAGCAGCTCATCGGACTACGAGCAGTACTTC. This codes for CASSSSDYEQYF.

The V call is TRBV5-6, the J call TRBJ1-5; 10 bases agree with TRBD1. Germline CDR1 is SGHDT and CDR2 is YYEEEE. This CDR3 is 19 amino acids long. V dropped 2 bases and J dropped 0; count of bases not matched to a gene: 11. This CDR3 is CASSFSLGTGARSNQPQHF. CDR3 in DNA: TGTGCCAGCAGCTTTTCCCTGGGGACAGGGGCTCGTAGCAATCAGCCCCAGCATTTT.

The chain couples TRBV7-8 to TRBJ2-7; 7 bases are a match to TRBD1. Germline lookup yields CDR1 SGHVS and CDR2 FQNEAQ. V was clipped by 1 base and J by 4 bases; unmatched bases: 13. The CDR3 sequence is 17 residues long. CDR3 sequence: CASSLGFSGQTKYEQYF. Here the CDR3 DNA reads TGTGCCAGCAGCTTAGGATTCTCGGGACAGACCAAATACGAGCAGTACTTC.

In this sample, this clone turned up a few times. The V and J genes are TRBV7-9 and TRBJ2-3; D gene ambiguous. The CDR3 extends over 18 amino acids. V was cut by 3 bases and J by 2 bases, with 21 bases left in between. The germline V gene encodes CDR1 SEHNR and CDR2 FQNEAQ (reference sequence). The CDR3, as DNA: TGTGCCAGCAGCTTGGTAAATTCGCAGCAAGACATCACAGATACGCAGTATTTT. It yields the protein CASSLVNSQQDITDTQYF. The full variable domain, with the rest looked up from reference TRBV7-9 and TRBJ2-3, is DTGVSQNPRHKITKRGQNVTFRCDPISEHNRLYWYRQTLGQGPEFLTYFQNEAQLEKSRLLSDRFSAERPKGSFSTLEIQRTEQGDSAMYLCASSLVNSQQDITDTQYFGPGTRLTVL.

This chain joins TRBV4-1 and TRBJ2-2, with D possibly TRBD2 on 5 matching bases. Germline lookup yields CDR1 MGHRA and CDR2 YSYEKL. V lost 0 bases and J 6 bases, leaving 17 bases between the germline ends. The CDR3 has 17 residues. The DNA of the CDR3 is TGCGCCAGCAGCCAAGATGCGGGTTGGGCCCGGGCCGGGGAGCTGTTTTTT. As protein: CASSQDAGWARAGELFF.

This clone has a single count. This sequence joins TRBV7-2 and TRBJ2-3, with 10 bases that match TRBD2. The germline CDR1 and CDR2 sequences are SGHTA and FQGNSA. The CDR3 loop spans 15 amino acids. Trimming removed 8 bases from V and 0 bases from J; junction bases left unmatched: 5. This CDR3 is CASLKTSGSTDTQYF. The CDR3 region has the DNA TGTGCCAGCCTGAAGACTAGCGGGAGCACAGATACGCAGTATTTT.

CDR3 coding DNA: TGTGCCAGCAGCTTGGGAGGAGGCTACGAGCAGTACTTC. This sequence encodes CASSLGGGYEQYF. The gene calls are TRBV7-8 and TRBJ2-7; D may be TRBD2 (6 bases). The CDR3 spans 13 residues. Trimming removed 3 bases from V and 3 bases from J, with 9 bases in between. CDR1 is SGHVS and CDR2 is FQNEAQ in the germline V gene. The variable domain in full, with the rest retrieved from reference TRBV7-8 and TRBJ2-7, is GAGVSQSPRYKVAKRGQDVALRCDPISGHVSLFWYQQALGQGPEFLTYFQNEAQLDKSGLPSDRFFAERPEGSVSTLKIQRTQQEDSAVYLCASSLGGGYEQYFGPGTRLTVT.

The CDR3 nucleotides read TGTGCCAGCAGCGACGGGGGATCTGGTCAGCCCCAGCATTTT. It encodes CASSDGGSGQPQHF. The chain has TRBV9 and TRBJ1-5; D might be TRBD1 (5 bases). V dropped 3 bases and J dropped 6 bases, with 13 bases sitting between them. The germline V gene encodes CDR1 SGDLS and CDR2 YYNGEE. This CDR3 has 14 residues.

The chain combines TRBV6-5 with TRBJ2-5; maybe TRBD2 (5 bases). This CDR3 has 15 residues. CDR1 and CDR2 (germline): MNHEY, SVGAGI. Trimming took 4 bases from V and 0 from J, leaving 12 bases between them. For the CDR3, the DNA is TGTGCCAGCAGTTCCCGAGGGCAGGACCAAGAGACCCAGTACTTC. Residues: CASSSRGQDQETQYF.

The V gene is TRBV23-1, the J gene TRBJ1-5, with D possibly matching TRBD1 (5 bases). TRBV23-1 is recorded as an ORF, its role being uncertain. The CDR3 is 16 residues long. Trimming left V 0 bases short and J 2 bases short, with 11 bases between. The CDR3: CASSQSQSRGNQPQHF. The CDR3 DNA reads TGCGCCAGCAGTCAATCACAGTCCAGGGGCAATCAGCCCCAGCATTTT.

The genes are TRBV5-1 and TRBJ2-1; the match to TRBD1 covers 8 bases. Germline trimming cut 4 bases from V and 6 bases from J; bases unmatched to any gene: 12. CDR3 length: 16 amino acids. CDR1 and CDR2 from the germline V gene are SGHRS and YFSETQ. The CDR3, as DNA: TGCGCCAGCAGCATACGGACAGGGACGGTCGTCAATGAGCAGTTCTTC. It codes for CASSIRTGTVVNEQFF.

This clone was picked up one time. The gene calls are TRBV4-1 and TRBJ1-1, with 7 bases lining up with TRBD1. This CDR3 has 18 residues. The trim removed 0 bases at V and 4 bases at J, leaving 14 bases unmatched. Germline V gene sequence: CDR1 MGHRA, CDR2 YSYEKL. This chain's CDR3 is CASSQDLRPGGIGTEAFF. Written as DNA, the CDR3 is TGCGCCAGCAGCCAAGATCTTAGGCCAGGGGGGATAGGCACTGAAGCTTTCTTT.

The chain uses TRBV29-1 and TRBJ1-1; TRBD1 is a possible D gene (6 bases). This CDR3 has 14 residues. Germline assignment: CDR1 SQVTM and CDR2 ANQGSEA. V lost 3 bases and J 5 bases, leaving 16 bases between the germline ends. The CDR3 here is CSVEGPGAGTEAFF. The CDR3 coding sequence is TGCAGCGTTGAGGGCCCAGGGGCGGGGACTGAAGCTTTCTTT. Complete variable domain (other parts from reference TRBV29-1 and TRBJ1-1): SAVISQKPSRDICQRGTSLTIQCQVDSQVTMMFWYRQQPGQSLTLIATANQGSEATYESGFVIDKFPISRPNLTFSTLTVSNMSPEDSSIYLCSVEGPGAGTEAFFGQGTRLTVV.

This clone was picked up one time. The J gene is TRBJ1-1, the V gene TRBV6-5; TRBD1 matches at 8 bases. The CDR3 covers 13 residues. In germline, CDR1 is MNHEY, CDR2 SVGAGI. The V gene end was trimmed by 4 bases and the J gene end by 5 bases; junction bases not matched to a gene: 3. CDR3 residues: CASSLTGGTEAFF. In nucleotides, the CDR3 is TGTGCCAGCAGTTTAACAGGGGGTACTGAAGCTTTCTTT.

This clone has just a few counts. The rearrangement links TRBV27 to TRBJ2-5; D not certain. The V end was cut by 0 bases, the J end by 3 bases, with 5 bases between. Germline CDR1 and CDR2: MNHEY and SMNVEV (reference sequence). The CDR3 loop spans 13 amino acids. CDR3: CASSLSGEETQYF. The CDR3 DNA is TGTGCCAGCAGTTTATCGGGCGAAGAGACCCAGTACTTC.

This chain links TRBV5-1 with TRBJ1-1, with TRBD1 matching 11 bases. Germline CDR1 is SGHRS and CDR2 is YFSETQ. V lost 3 bases, J lost 2 bases, and 0 bases stayed unmatched. This CDR3 has 14 residues. The CDR3 bases are TGCGCCAGCAGCTGGACAGGGGGCAACACTGAAGCTTTCTTT. It translates to CASSWTGGNTEAFF.